This T cell receptor (beta chain) is from a study of CD8 T cells in Susac syndrome. cDNA came from approximately 0.5 to 1 ug RNA primed by random hexamers. A single record per CDR3 protein comes from TCRdb applying MiXCR to the immunoSEQ multiplex PCR reads. The repertoire has about 240,000 distinct CDR3 sequences, 90% to 96% of them found once; the top ten carry about 0.1%. Germline V lookup: CDR1 SQVTM, CDR2 ANQGSEA. Trimming took off 0 bases at V and 5 bases at J, with 15 bases between the two ends. The CDR3 has 15 amino acids. The sequence was collected from a human donor with Susac syndrome. Sequencing input: CD4+ T cells from PBMCs. The chain uses TRBV29-1 and TRBJ2-3; D is uncertain. The CDR3, as DNA: TGCAGCGTTGAAGAACCCGGCCCGGTGGGAGATACGCAGTATTTT. Amino acids: CSVEEPGPVGDTQYF.